These 22 T cell receptor beta chains share one sample of origin, sequenced in a study of regulatory T cells in long-lasting Graves disease. Construction of the TCR beta libraries employed iRepertoire HTBI primers in conjunction with Arm-PCR of CDR3 regions. TCRdb re-analysed the multiplex PCR reads in MiXCR, keeping a single row per CDR3 protein. The table has hundreds of thousands of distinct CDR3 sequences, roughly 17% seen once. Time point denoted: newly diagnosed GD, antithyroid drugs for less than 3 months. The TCR library was made from RNA that had been extracted from PBMCs in TRIzol. These data also featured in a second study, about T cells in Graves' hyperthyroidism and ophthalmopathy.

The source was peripheral blood mononuclear cells (PBMCs), collected at new diagnosis, from a patient treated with antithyroid drugs. These receptors all stem from a man in his forties or fifties with Graves disease.

This clonotype was recorded at least ten times. V is TRBV7-3 and J is TRBJ2-1, with TRBD2 identical over 8 bases. CDR3 size: 16 residues. V lost 4 bases to trimming and J lost 3 bases; unmatched junction nucleotides: 8. CDR1 is SGHTA, CDR2 FQGTGA, per germline. Here the CDR3 DNA reads TGTGCCAGCAGCTCGAGTATAGCGGGGAACTACAATGAGCAGTTCTTC. Translating gives CASSSSIAGNYNEQFF.

This clonotype was seen ten or more times. The chain recombines TRBV2 with TRBJ2-7, with D tentatively TRBD2 (5 bases). V lost 8 bases and J 6 bases, leaving 17 bases between the germline ends. Germline loops: CDR1 SNHLY, CDR2 FYNNEI. The CDR3 length is 13 residues. This CDR3 is CASGRLLGGEQYF. The CDR3 bases are TGTGCCAGCGGGCGGTTATTAGGAGGCGAGCAGTACTTC.

A few counts support this clonotype. As DNA, the CDR3 is TGTGCCAGCAGTTTATTGTCTTCACCCCTCCACTTT. Its translation: CASSLLSSPLHF. The chain carries TRBV27 and TRBJ1-6; unclear D gene. V shed 1 base and J shed 9 bases, with 4 bases lying between them. The CDR3 runs to 12 residues. Germline-derived CDR1 and CDR2 are MNHEY and SMNVEV (reference sequence).

This clonotype was recorded many times. The chain has TRBV13 and TRBJ2-2; D is possibly TRBD2 (6 bases). CDR1 and CDR2 from the germline V gene are PRHDT and FYEKMQ (reference sequence). Trimming cost V 2 bases and J 4 bases, with 14 bases left between them. The CDR3 is 16 amino acids. The DNA of the CDR3 is TGTGCCAGCAGCTTAAACAGCGGGCGGCCCACCGGGGAGCTGTTTTTT. Residues: CASSLNSGRPTGELFF.

This clonotype occurred a few times. V is TRBV24-1 and J is TRBJ2-2; D unresolved. V lost 7 bases to trimming and J lost 3 bases, with 11 bases between them. CDR1 and CDR2 from the germline V gene are KGHDR and SFDVKD. CDR3 length: 14 amino acids. CDR3 DNA: TGTGCCACCAGAGAAAACACAGACACCGGGGAGCTGTTTTTT. Its translation: CATRENTDTGELFF.

The J gene is TRBJ2-2, the V gene TRBV7-3; D unclear. Trimming cost V 1 base and J 0 bases, with 21 bases left between them. Germline V gene data show CDR1 as SGHTA and CDR2 as FQGTGA. The CDR3 runs to 20 residues. CDR3 sequence reads: CASSLKPSLALSPNTGELFF. CDR3 nucleotide sequence: TGTGCCAGCAGCTTAAAACCTTCCCTGGCTCTCAGTCCGAACACCGGGGAGCTGTTTTTT.

This rearrangement joins TRBV6-5 to TRBJ1-5, with 10 bases aligning to TRBD1. The CDR3 covers 15 residues. V gave up 0 bases and J gave up 5 bases; unmatched junction bases: 1. Germline CDR1 and CDR2: MNHEY and SVGAGI. CDR3 residues: CASSYSGTGDQPQHF. The CDR3 DNA sequence: TGTGCCAGCAGTTACTCCGGGACAGGGGATCAGCCCCAGCATTTT.

This clonotype came up many times. The chain couples TRBV20-1 to TRBJ1-4; unclear D gene. V lost 1 base and J lost 0, with 9 bases in between. Germline CDR1 is DFQATT and CDR2 is SNEGSKA (reference sequence). The CDR3 length is 15 residues. CDR3 protein: CSARVDRATNEKLFF. The CDR3 bases are TGCAGTGCTAGAGTAGACCGAGCAACTAATGAAAAACTGTTTTTT.

This clonotype was seen at least ten times. The V call is TRBV28, the J call TRBJ1-6; possible D gene TRBD1, 6 bases. The V and J ends lost 3 bases and 0 bases respectively, with 9 bases between them. This CDR3 is 16 amino acids long. The V gene's germline CDR1 is MDHEN and CDR2 SYDVKM. The chain's CDR3 is CASSFDRSSYNSPLHF. CDR3 sequence (DNA): TGTGCCAGCAGTTTCGACAGGAGCTCCTATAATTCACCCCTCCACTTT.

This clonotype was recorded at least ten times. This rearrangement joins TRBV3-1 to TRBJ1-5, with 7 bases aligning to TRBD1. The J segment lost 7 bases and the V segment lost 1 base, leaving 16 bases of the junction unmatched. From germline, CDR1 is LGHDT and CDR2 YNNKEL (reference sequence). CDR3 length: 18 amino acids. In DNA, the CDR3 is TGTGCCAGCAGCCAAGGATCCAGGGGGAACCTGGGAAAACAGCCCCAGCATTTT. As protein: CASSQGSRGNLGKQPQHF.

This clonotype came up many times. V gene TRBV7-8 combines with J gene TRBJ2-5, with D tentatively TRBD1 (6 bases). The CDR3 runs to 13 residues. Trimming removed 7 bases at V and 1 base at J, with 10 bases between. Germline CDR1 is SGHVS and CDR2 is FQNEAQ. The CDR3 sequence: CASTPDSQETQYF. The CDR3 nucleotides read TGTGCCAGCACCCCGGACAGCCAAGAGACCCAGTACTTC.

This clonotype was recorded at least ten times. The CDR3 nucleotides are TGTGCCAGCAGCCCTCCTTGGGGAACCTATGGCTACACCTTC. Translating it yields CASSPPWGTYGYTF. The V call is TRBV28, the J call TRBJ1-2; D not resolved. The V and J ends lost 6 bases and 4 bases respectively, with 15 bases between them. CDR3 length: 14 amino acids. Germline V gene lookup returns CDR1 MDHEN and CDR2 SYDVKM.

This clonotype appeared many times. The rearrangement uses TRBV20-1 and TRBJ1-6; D possibly corresponds to TRBD1 (5 bases). CDR1 DFQATT and CDR2 SNEGSKA come from the germline V gene (reference sequence). Trimming stripped 1 base from V and 4 bases from J, with 11 bases between. The CDR3 length is 15 residues. The CDR3 region has the DNA TGCAGTGCTAGAGGGTCAGGGTATTATAATTCACCCCTCCACTTT. Protein product: CSARGSGYYNSPLHF.

This clonotype came up many times. J is TRBJ2-5 and V is TRBV6-5, with a possible D match to TRBD1 (7 bases). The V gene lost 4 bases and the J gene lost 5 bases, with 11 bases spanning the gap. Germline loops: CDR1 MNHEY, CDR2 SVGAGI. This CDR3 is 13 amino acids long. The CDR3 is CASSFRGRETQYF. In DNA, the CDR3 is TGTGCCAGCAGTTTCAGGGGGAGGGAGACCCAGTACTTC.

This chain links TRBV11-1 with TRBJ1-2; the D is unclear. This CDR3 contains 13 residues. The germline V and J ends were trimmed by 2 bases and 3 bases, with 7 bases remaining between them. CDR1 SGHAT and CDR2 FQDESV come from the germline V gene (reference sequence). Here the CDR3 reads CASSLRPDYGYTF. CDR3 nucleotide sequence: TGTGCCAGCAGCTTACGCCCCGACTATGGCTACACCTTC.

CDR3 DNA: TGTGCCATCCGAAGTTTGGACACTGAAGCTTTCTTT. Encoded protein: CAIRSLDTEAFF. The chain has TRBV10-3 and TRBJ1-1; D remains unclear. The CDR3 loop spans 12 amino acids. Trimming stripped 8 bases from V and 3 bases from J, with 10 bases between. Germline lookup yields CDR1 ENHRY and CDR2 SYGVKD.

The chain uses TRBV6-2 or TRBV6-3 and TRBJ1-1, with D possibly TRBD1 on 5 matching bases. Germline values: CDR1 MNHEY, CDR2 SVGEGT. V was clipped by 5 bases and J by 1 base, with 14 bases between them. This CDR3 is 15 amino acids long. The CDR3 is CASSNRNPPNTEAFF. DNA for the CDR3: TGTGCCAGCAGTAACAGGAACCCCCCGAACACTGAAGCTTTCTTT.

In the case of this clonotype: Being one base from a much bigger clone, this may be a read error. The chain carries TRBV29-1 and TRBJ2-3; D may match TRBD1 or TRBD2 (6 bases each). There are 13 residues in the CDR3. Germline V gives CDR1 SQVTM, CDR2 ANQGSEA. CDR3 sequence reads: CSVGGIGTGTQYF. In DNA form, the CDR3 reads TGCAGCGTGGGGGGCATTGGCACAGGTACGCAGTATTTT.

This clonotype was detected many times. The J gene is TRBJ2-5, the V gene TRBV4-1, with a tentative D call TRBD2 (6 bases). The length of the CDR3 is 13 residues. Germline V gene sequence: CDR1 MGHRA, CDR2 YSYEKL. Trimming left V 3 bases short and J 4 bases short, with 9 bases between. DNA for the CDR3: TGCGCCAGCAGCCATCGTAGCGGAGAGACCCAGTACTTC. It specifies CASSHRSGETQYF.

This chain joins TRBV6-1 and TRBJ1-1; D not certain. Germline lookup yields CDR1 MNHNS and CDR2 SASEGT. The CDR3 is 14 residues long. Trimming shortened V by 7 bases and J by 2 bases, and 14 bases separated the two germline ends. CDR3 DNA: TGTGCCAGCATCCCCCTTGCGGATAACACTGAAGCTTTCTTT. Amino acids: CASIPLADNTEAFF.

The table lists this clonotype with a few counts. V and J are TRBV9 and TRBJ1-2; tentative D call: TRBD1 (5 bases). V dropped 0 bases and J dropped 8 bases, with 17 bases sitting between them. The CDR3 extends over 15 amino acids. The germline CDR1 and CDR2 sequences are SGDLS and YYNGEE. The CDR3 nucleotides are TGTGCCAGCAGCGTAGAGGTCTCAGGGATCCGCGGCTACACCTTC. It is translated as CASSVEVSGIRGYTF. The full variable domain, rest sourced from reference TRBV9 and TRBJ1-2, is DSGVTQTPKHLITATGQRVTLRCSPRSGDLSVYWYQQSLDQGLQFLIQYYNGEERAKGNILERFSAQQFPDLHSELNLSSLELGDSALYFCASSVEVSGIRGYTFGSGTRLTVV.

The genes are TRBV6-2 or TRBV6-3 and TRBJ2-2; the match to TRBD1 covers 8 bases. The CDR3 consists of 16 residues. The ends lost 10 bases at V and 3 bases at J; junction bases unmatched: 13. Germline V gives CDR1 MNHEY, CDR2 SVGEGT. The CDR3 nucleotides are TGTGCCACCCGGGACAGGCAAAGGGGGGACACCGGGGAGCTGTTTTTT. Its protein product is CATRDRQRGDTGELFF.